The present T cell receptor (beta chain) was sequenced within a study of T cells in Graves' hyperthyroidism and ophthalmopathy. General study findings and limits: Among clonotypes expanded in thyroid above 0.001, most were also found in blood.

The patients, who ranged from 18 to 65 in age, presented with newly diagnosed hyperthyroidism lasting under 2 months. Isolation of PBMCs was performed on around 9.4 ml fresh peripheral blood. This clonotype was seen ten or more times. Its antigen is as yet unknown. CDR1 is DFQATT, CDR2 SNEGSKA, per germline (reference sequence). This CDR3 is built from 11 residues. V lost 3 bases and J lost 5, with 7 bases in between. Researchers amplified the TCR beta CDR3 regions from RNA transcripts. HTBI primers were employed in a first-round RT-PCR of the TCR CDR3. TCRdb used MiXCR to reprocess the multiplex PCR reads, holding one entry per CDR3 protein. The sample has 690,000 or so distinct CDR3 sequences, 18% seen once; the top ten hold approximately 15%.

The sequenced material came from blood. The chain couples TRBV20-1 to TRBJ2-5; D gene uncertain. The TCR sequence derives from a woman in her 50s with Graves' hyperthyroidism that later progressed to Graves' ophthalmopathy. The CDR3 sequence is CSASQGETQYF. The CDR3 nucleotides are TGCAGTGCTAGCCAAGGGGAGACCCAGTACTTC.